Following are 5 T cell receptor beta chains from one sample sequenced in a study of blood T cells in healthy people across ages. The authors ran a second PCR of roughly 6 to 11 cycles using a sample-barcoded 5' primer and a J-beta primer mix. TCRdb reanalysed the 5' RACE reads using MiXCR and keeps one entry per CDR3 protein. The sample lists roughly 800,000 distinct CDR3 sequences, roughly 34% seen once, with over 10% in the top ten. The specimen sequenced was blood. These receptors were taken from a man aged 18 to 30 in good health.

Only a few counts were recorded for this clonotype. The CDR3 DNA sequence: TGCGCCAGCAGCCATGTGGGACAGGCCATCCGGAGCTATGGCTACACCTTC. Translating gives CASSHVGQAIRSYGYTF. V gene TRBV4-3 combines with J gene TRBJ1-2; 8 bases are a match to TRBD1. This CDR3 comprises 17 residues. Per the germline V gene, CDR1 is LGHNA and CDR2 is YSLEER. With V trimmed by 3 bases and J by 4 bases, 13 bases remained unmatched.

The CDR3 protein is CASSLVTETEAFF. DNA of the CDR3: TGTGCCAGCAGCTTAGTTACGGAAACTGAAGCTTTCTTT. V gene TRBV7-2 combines with J gene TRBJ1-1, with unresolved D. CDR1 is SGHTA, CDR2 FQGNSA, per germline. CDR3 length: 13 amino acids. V shed 1 base and J shed 5 bases, with 8 bases lying between them.

This clonotype was recorded a few times. This sequence joins TRBV9 and TRBJ2-1, with 10 bases lining up with TRBD2. The CDR3 has 13 residues. Per the germline V gene, CDR1 is SGDLS and CDR2 is YYNGEE. J was trimmed by 15 bases and V by 0 bases; bases with no gene match: 6. The CDR3 nucleotides are TGTGCCAGCAGCGTAGTGGTAGCGGGGGGCCTGTTCTTC. Encoded protein: CASSVVVAGGLFF.

The chain employs TRBV5-8 and TRBJ2-7, with D unclear. Germline-derived CDR1 and CDR2 are SGHTS and YDEGEE. V gave up 2 bases and J gave up 4 bases, with 22 bases separating them. This CDR3 comprises 17 residues. The chain's CDR3 is CASSFSLHWVKGYEQYF. The DNA for the CDR3 is TGTGCCAGCAGCTTTTCACTCCACTGGGTGAAGGGTTACGAGCAGTACTTC.

This chain uses TRBV29-1 with TRBJ2-3, with 8 bases identical to TRBD2. Trimming cost V 5 bases and J 6 bases; bases outside gene matches: 10. Germline V CDR1 and CDR2: SQVTM, ANQGSEA. This CDR3 is built from 14 residues. CDR3 loop: CSVRAGGREDTQYF. In nucleotides, the CDR3 is TGCAGCGTTCGCGCGGGGGGTCGCGAGGATACGCAGTATTTT.